These 16 T cell receptor beta chains came from one sample sequenced in a study of OX40 agonist ivuxolimab in advanced cancers. TCRdb's copy holds only in-frame clones and misses some; the assay was immunoSEQ multiplex PCR. The table shows 120,000 or so clones, with 90% to 95% occurring only once. The sample was CD4+ or CD8+ T cells sorted from blood, taken in a trial of the OX40 agonist ivuxolimab. Receptors originate from an adult with an advanced solid tumor such as melanoma, head and neck, liver or kidney cancer.

The sample holds one count of this clone. The V and J genes are TRBV6-5 and TRBJ2-7; TRBD2 agrees at 9 bases. Germline lookup yields CDR1 MNHEY and CDR2 SVGAGI. Germline trimming cut 7 bases from V and 4 bases from J; bases unmatched to any gene: 11. CDR3 length equals 15 residues. CDR3: CASIPRSGSTYEQYF. CDR3 coding DNA: TGTGCCAGCATCCCTCGTAGCGGGAGCACGTACGAGCAGTACTTC.

The chain recombines TRBV19 with TRBJ2-6; D uncertain. The germline V and J ends were trimmed by 4 bases and 2 bases, with 9 bases remaining between them. The CDR3 sequence is 15 residues long. Looked up from germline, CDR1 is LNHDA and CDR2 is SQIVND (reference sequence). CDR3 amino acids: CASSKVGTGANVLTF. The CDR3 nucleotides are TGTGCCAGTAGTAAAGTGGGGACTGGGGCCAACGTCCTGACTTTC.

The chain is built from TRBV18 and TRBJ1-1; TRBD1 agrees at 8 bases. This CDR3 has 15 amino acids. CDR1 is KGHSH and CDR2 is LQKENI in the germline V gene. The V gene end was trimmed by 3 bases and the J gene end by 0 bases; junction bases not matched to a gene: 3. The CDR3 region has the DNA TGTGCCAGCTCACCCTCACAGGGGGTGAACACTGAAGCTTTCTTT. The encoded protein is CASSPSQGVNTEAFF.

This chain connects TRBV7-9 to TRBJ2-2; D tentatively reads TRBD1 or TRBD2 (5 bases each). The CDR3 loop spans 16 amino acids. Trimming cost V 5 bases and J 1 base, with 14 bases left between them. The V gene's germline CDR1 is SEHNR and CDR2 FQNEAQ (reference sequence). Written as DNA, the CDR3 is TGTGCCAGCAGCCGGGTCGGGACGGTGAACACCGGGGAGCTGTTTTTT. Amino acid sequence: CASSRVGTVNTGELFF.

The rearrangement links TRBV14 to TRBJ2-7; TRBD1 aligns across 9 bases. This CDR3 region has 14 residues. CDR1 SGHDN and CDR2 FVKESK come from the germline V gene. V dropped 4 bases and J dropped 6; count of bases not matched to a gene: 7. CDR3 sequence reads: CASSPNRGLGEQYF. The CDR3 bases are TGTGCCAGCAGCCCTAACAGGGGGCTTGGCGAGCAGTACTTC.

V gene TRBV9 combines with J gene TRBJ1-2, with D uncertain. V lost 0 bases to trimming and J lost 5 bases, with 8 bases between them. This CDR3 contains 13 residues. Germline CDR1 is SGDLS and CDR2 is YYNGEE. The CDR3 loop is CASSVAGGYGYTF. The CDR3 bases are TGTGCCAGCAGCGTAGCAGGCGGGTATGGCTACACCTTC.

The genes are TRBV4-1 and TRBJ1-5; D remains ambiguous. V lost 6 bases and J 4 bases, leaving 16 bases between the germline ends. CDR3 length: 15 residues. CDR1 and CDR2 from the germline V gene are MGHRA and YSYEKL. The CDR3 coding sequence is TGCGCCAGCAGAAGGACCCCTTTTGGGAATCAGCCCCAGCATTTT. This gives the protein CASRRTPFGNQPQHF.

This clone came up once. The V gene is TRBV10-1, the J gene TRBJ2-5; a possible D gene is TRBD2 (5 bases). The J call may be wrong; the DNA end is better matched by TRBJ2-7. CDR3 size: 18 residues. CDR1 is WNHNN and CDR2 is SYGVQD in the germline V gene (reference sequence). Here the CDR3 reads CASPRTPTQRQFLCEQYF. The CDR3 DNA follows: TGCGCCAGTCCTCGGACTCCAACACAACGGCAGTTTCTTTGCGAGCAGTACTTC.

The J gene is TRBJ2-7, the V gene TRBV28; D ambiguous. Germline CDR1 reads MDHEN; CDR2 reads SYDVKM. With 8 bases removed from V and 0 bases from J, the gap between germline ends came to 5 bases. This CDR3 is 11 amino acids long. CDR3 protein: CASASSYEQYF. The CDR3, as DNA: TGTGCCAGCGCCAGCTCCTACGAGCAGTACTTC.

The chain combines TRBV6-6 with TRBJ1-5; TRBD1 aligns across 9 bases. In germline, CDR1 is MNHNY, CDR2 SVGAGI (reference sequence). This CDR3 contains 16 residues. Trimming removed 5 bases from V and 2 bases from J; junction bases left unmatched: 7. The CDR3 spells CASSTQGQGGNQPQHF. The CDR3, as DNA: TGTGCCAGCAGTACCCAGGGACAGGGCGGCAATCAGCCCCAGCATTTT.

The rearrangement joins TRBV30 to TRBJ1-1; perhaps TRBD1 as D (5 bases). CDR3 length equals 12 residues. Deletions cut 4 bases from V and 1 base from J, with 7 bases between. Germline V CDR1 and CDR2: GTSNPN, SVGIG (reference sequence). CDR3 bases: TGTGCCTGGAACAGGAGGAACACTGAAGCTTTCTTT. Residues: CAWNRRNTEAFF.

CDR3 DNA sequence: TGTGCCAGCAGTACGACAGGTACCTCCTACGAGCAGTACTTC. As protein: CASSTTGTSYEQYF. The chain carries TRBV28 and TRBJ2-7, with D perhaps TRBD1 (6 bases). This CDR3 has 14 amino acids. With 5 bases removed from V and 0 bases from J, the gap between germline ends came to 11 bases. Germline loops: CDR1 MDHEN, CDR2 SYDVKM.

The V call is TRBV25-1, the J call TRBJ1-6, with D unclear. Germline CDR1 is MGHDK and CDR2 is SYGVNS. The CDR3 has 10 residues. CDR3 residues: CAWGGSPLHF. CDR3 in DNA: TGTGCTTGGGGTGGTTCACCCCTCCACTTT.

CDR3 loop: CASSPRQNTDTQYF. The CDR3 DNA reads as TGTGCCAGCAGCCCAAGACAGAACACAGATACGCAGTATTTT. The chain combines TRBV7-9 with TRBJ2-3; D perhaps matches TRBD1 (5 bases). V dropped 5 bases and J dropped 2 bases, with 11 bases sitting between them. This CDR3 has 14 residues. Germline-derived CDR1 and CDR2 are SEHNR and FQNEAQ (reference sequence).

A few counts support this clone. The chain carries TRBV2 and TRBJ2-3; maybe TRBD1 (6 bases). Looked up from germline, CDR1 is SNHLY and CDR2 is FYNNEI. CDR3 size: 15 residues. The V and J ends lost 6 bases and 2 bases respectively, with 15 bases between them. This chain's CDR3 is CASSYTGPPTDTQYF. The CDR3 region has the DNA TGTGCCAGCAGCTATACAGGGCCCCCCACAGATACGCAGTATTTT.

The chain is built from TRBV19 and TRBJ2-3; 10 bases fit TRBD2. Trimming at V came to 0 bases and at J to 2 bases, leaving 5 bases not matched to a gene. The germline gives CDR1 LNHDA, CDR2 SQIVND (reference sequence). The CDR3 has 17 amino acids. The CDR3 DNA reads TGTGCCAGTAGTATAGAAAAACTAGCGGGGAACACAGATACGCAGTATTTT. It is translated as CASSIEKLAGNTDTQYF.